Sequencing of this T cell receptor (beta chain) was carried out in a study of human T cells and chemical hapten exposure. About the study: Patch tests put 0.01% DPC on the upper back, and the results were checked at 6 days. Per-sample TCR yield variability stemmed mainly from small pooled library volume differences.

This clonotype was seen ten or more times. Time point noted: pre-sensitization, week 0. Treatment denoted: therapeutic diphenylcyclopropenone sensitization with weekly scalp DPC. Total RNA came from unfractionated whole blood. Library preparation tagged each individual cDNA molecule with a unique molecular identifier. TCRdb passed the RACE reads through MiXCR, listing each CDR3 protein once. This sample has around 60,000 distinct CDR3 sequences, with approximately 6.7% found just once. The source of this sequence is a woman between 25 and 40 years old with alopecia areata. Some clones in this sample may be carry-over from other donors' samples. Specimen: whole blood, collected in connection with sensitization to the hapten diphenylcyclopropenone (DPC).

CDR3 bases: TGTGCCAGCAGCCAAGGAGCGGGGGGGTTCACAGATACGCAGTATTTT. Amino acid sequence: CASSQGAGGFTDTQYF. V is TRBV3-1 and J is TRBJ2-3; 10 bases agree with TRBD2. This CDR3 comprises 16 residues. Germline-derived CDR1 and CDR2 are LGHDT and YNNKEL (reference sequence). The J segment lost 2 bases and the V segment lost 1 base, leaving 3 bases of the junction unmatched.